This TCR beta chain derives from a study of blood T cell repertoires in COVID-19. Turning to the study itself: COVID-19 samples from acute and convalescent phases originated in the United States, Italy and Spain. Nucleic acid was either cDNA or gDNA, and it came from T cells, B-cell-depleted T cells, or PBMCs.

In the study's own analysis: Amplification with reference gene primers provided the estimates of nucleated cell counts. The assay was immunoSEQ multiplex PCR, and TCRdb's table has in-frame clones only and misses some. V and J calls and clone size are as listed in that table; D and trimming were resolved from the DNA. Of around 300,000 clones detected, 75% to 90% appear once; the ten largest clones hold roughly 14%. Germline CDR1 reads SEHNR; CDR2 reads FQNEAQ (reference sequence). The CDR3 covers 16 residues. Seattle's enrolled individuals joined amid active infection and were then monitored longitudinally. Notes on this clone: An end of the junction does not agree with germline; a read error may underlie this.

This TCR derives from a woman in her seventies with COVID-19, enrolled during active disease. J is TRBJ2-3 and V is TRBV7-9, with D perhaps given as TRBD1 or TRBD2 (7 bases each). Specimen: peripheral blood. CDR3 residues: CASSIAGGAPTDTQYF. Written as DNA, the CDR3 is TGTGCCAGCAGCATAGCAGGGGGGGCTCCCACAGATACGCAGTATTTT.